This TCR beta chain was captured by sequencing in a study of cytomegalovirus exposure and HLA in healthy donors. Background on the study: Within an early data release were approximately 85 million unique TCRs drawn from HLA-typed donors.

Healthy people donating bone marrow made up the donors. PCR employed 60 Vbeta and 13 Jbeta primers. In the original workflow: An analysis performed later counted around 86 million unique TCR beta chains (roughly 11 million of them shared). Method: immunoSEQ multiplex PCR; TCRdb's copy keeps in-frame clones and lacks some. V and J calls and clone size follow that table, whereas D and trimming were derived from the DNA. The sample lists 150,000 to 200,000 clones, over 80% occurring once. This CDR3 has 16 residues. Unmatched junction bases numbered 11, after V lost 4 bases and J lost 4 bases. In germline, CDR1 is SGDLS, CDR2 YYNGEE.

This chain uses TRBV9 with TRBJ2-5, with 9 bases matching TRBD2. This receptor was identified in a man in his forties or fifties in good health and CMV-seronegative. Sequencing was performed on PBMCs. This CDR3 reads CASSPSPAGGLETQYF. CDR3 nucleotides: TGTGCCAGCAGCCCCTCCCCAGCGGGAGGATTAGAGACCCAGTACTTC. Looking up the rest from reference TRBV9 and TRBJ2-5 gives the full variable domain: DSGVTQTPKHLITATGQRVTLRCSPRSGDLSVYWYQQSLDQGLQFLIQYYNGEERAKGNILERFSAQQFPDLHSELNLSSLELGDSALYFCASSPSPAGGLETQYFGPGTRLLVL.